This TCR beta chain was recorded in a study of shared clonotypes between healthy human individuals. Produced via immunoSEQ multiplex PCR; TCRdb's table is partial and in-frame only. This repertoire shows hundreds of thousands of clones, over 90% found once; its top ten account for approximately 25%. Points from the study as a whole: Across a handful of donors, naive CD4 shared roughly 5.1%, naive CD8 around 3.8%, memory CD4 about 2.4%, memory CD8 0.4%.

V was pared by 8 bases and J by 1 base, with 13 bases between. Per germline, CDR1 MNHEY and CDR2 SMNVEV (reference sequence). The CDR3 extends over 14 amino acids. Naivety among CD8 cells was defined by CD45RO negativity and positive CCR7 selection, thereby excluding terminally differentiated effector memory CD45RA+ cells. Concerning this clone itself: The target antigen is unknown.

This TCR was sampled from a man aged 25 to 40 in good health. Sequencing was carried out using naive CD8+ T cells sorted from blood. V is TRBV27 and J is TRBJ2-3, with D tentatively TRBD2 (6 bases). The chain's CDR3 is CASGGASGTDTQYF. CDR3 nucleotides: TGTGCCAGCGGAGGGGCTAGCGGCACAGATACGCAGTATTTT.